These 10 T cell receptor beta chains were all obtained from the same sample, sequenced in a study of T cells after yellow fever vaccination. TCRdb passed the 5' RACE reads through MiXCR, listing each CDR3 protein once. The sample carries a few hundred thousand distinct CDR3 sequences, more than 5.5% recorded once. Material: PBMCs, obtained 5 days after the yellow fever booster vaccination. The source of these receptors is a man aged 25-40 years who received the YFV17D yellow fever vaccine.

V gene TRBV5-8 combines with J gene TRBJ2-1; perhaps TRBD1 as D (5 bases). The CDR3 is 13 amino acids. V was cut by 8 bases and J by 4 bases, with 13 bases left in between. The germline CDR1 and CDR2 sequences are SGHTS and YDEGEE. CDR3 in DNA: TGTGCCAGGACAGACTCAAATTACAATGAGCAGTTCTTC. Translating gives CARTDSNYNEQFF.

This clonotype was seen ten or more times. This sequence joins TRBV6-1 and TRBJ2-7, with D possibly matching TRBD2 (6 bases). The CDR3 runs 13 residues. V dropped 8 bases and J dropped 3 bases, with 14 bases sitting between them. From germline, CDR1 is MNHNS and CDR2 SASEGT. This CDR3 reads CASAPGLNYEQYF. The CDR3 DNA sequence: TGTGCCAGCGCCCCGGGACTGAACTACGAGCAGTACTTC.

The chain uses TRBV12-3 or TRBV12-4 and TRBJ2-1; 11 bases match TRBD2. Trimming cost V 11 bases and J 5 bases; bases outside gene matches: 17. The CDR3 is 17 amino acids. The CDR3 loop reads CASSKLSGRAFHNEQFF. CDR3 nucleotide sequence: TGTGCCTCCTCCAAGCTTAGCGGGAGGGCCTTCCACAATGAGCAGTTCTTC.

This clonotype has at least ten counts. The V call is TRBV4-3, the J call TRBJ1-5, with D unresolved. The ends were cut back, 0 bases at V and 7 bases at J, with 13 bases in the middle. Germline loops: CDR1 LGHNA, CDR2 YSLEER. The CDR3 has 15 amino acids. This CDR3 is CASSQDRTARQPQHF. As DNA, the CDR3 is TGCGCCAGCAGCCAAGATCGGACCGCAAGGCAGCCCCAGCATTTT.

This clonotype has ten or more counts. The chain recombines TRBV5-1 with TRBJ2-7; possible D gene TRBD1, 5 bases. V lost 0 bases to trimming and J lost 6 bases, with 13 bases between them. The CDR3 runs 14 residues. The germline V gene has CDR1 SGHRS and CDR2 YFSETQ. Written as DNA, the CDR3 is TGCGCCAGCAGCTTGGAAGGGGTCGGGTCCGAGCAGTACTTC. It yields the protein CASSLEGVGSEQYF.

A few counts support this clonotype. The chain employs TRBV19 and TRBJ2-2; either TRBD1 or TRBD2 may fit D (5 bases each). The germline gives CDR1 LNHDA, CDR2 SQIVND (reference sequence). The V gene lost 2 bases and the J gene lost 5 bases, with 9 bases spanning the gap. The CDR3 is made up of 14 amino acids. The CDR3 DNA reads TGTGCCAGTAGTATAATGGGGGAGACCGGGGAGCTGTTTTTT. It yields the protein CASSIMGETGELFF. The full variable domain, with the rest looked up from reference TRBV19 and TRBJ2-2, is DGGITQSPKYLFRKEGQNVTLSCEQNLNHDAMYWYRQDPGQGLRLIYYSQIVNDFQKGDIAEGYSVSREKKESFPLTVTSAQKNPTAFYLCASSIMGETGELFFGEGSRLTVL.

This clonotype was seen at least ten times. The DNA for the CDR3 is TGTGCCAGCAGCCTCATGGTCACAGATACGCAGTATTTT. Translating it yields CASSLMVTDTQYF. The V and J genes are TRBV7-2 and TRBJ2-3; D is uncertain. The V and J ends lost 5 bases and 2 bases respectively, with 8 bases between them. In germline, CDR1 is SGHTA, CDR2 FQGNSA. This CDR3 comprises 13 residues.

There are a few counts of this clonotype. The chain joins TRBV18 to TRBJ2-7; 8 positions match TRBD1. The CDR3 is 16 residues long. CDR1 is KGHSH, CDR2 LQKENI, per germline. J gave up 4 bases and V 6 bases, and 14 bases lay outside the gene matches. CDR3 protein: CASSSISRTGNYEQYF. Written as DNA, the CDR3 is TGTGCCAGCTCGTCCATCTCCCGGACAGGGAATTACGAGCAGTACTTC.

This clonotype appeared many times. V is TRBV12-3 or TRBV12-4 and J is TRBJ2-3; TRBD2 aligns across 9 bases. The junction had 11 bases not matched to a gene; V was cut back by 8 bases and J by 2 bases. The CDR3 runs 16 residues. The chain's CDR3 is CASARTRTSVTDTQYF. The CDR3 bases are TGTGCCAGCGCTCGAACGAGGACTAGCGTCACAGATACGCAGTATTTT.

This clonotype was seen many times. V gene TRBV6-5 combines with J gene TRBJ2-5; D not resolved. The CDR3 contains 11 residues. From germline, CDR1 is MNHEY and CDR2 SVGAGI. V shed 4 bases and J shed 5 bases, with 5 bases lying between them. CDR3 sequence (DNA): TGTGCCAGCAGTTTTAGGGAGACCCAGTACTTC. Amino acid sequence: CASSFRETQYF.